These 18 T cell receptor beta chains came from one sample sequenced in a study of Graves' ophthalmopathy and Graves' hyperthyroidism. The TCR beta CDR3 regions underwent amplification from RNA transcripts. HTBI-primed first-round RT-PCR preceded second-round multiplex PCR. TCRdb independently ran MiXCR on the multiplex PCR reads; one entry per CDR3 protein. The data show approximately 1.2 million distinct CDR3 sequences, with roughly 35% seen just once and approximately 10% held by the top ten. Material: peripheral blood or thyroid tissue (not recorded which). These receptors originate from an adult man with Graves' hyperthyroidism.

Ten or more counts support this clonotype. The CDR3 DNA reads TGCAGTGCTAGATCTACCTTATACGAGCAGTACTTC. Protein product: CSARSTLYEQYF. The V call is TRBV20-1, the J call TRBJ2-7; D gene ambiguous. This CDR3 region has 12 residues. In germline, CDR1 is DFQATT, CDR2 SNEGSKA (reference sequence). Trimming removed 2 bases from V and 4 bases from J, with 9 bases in between.

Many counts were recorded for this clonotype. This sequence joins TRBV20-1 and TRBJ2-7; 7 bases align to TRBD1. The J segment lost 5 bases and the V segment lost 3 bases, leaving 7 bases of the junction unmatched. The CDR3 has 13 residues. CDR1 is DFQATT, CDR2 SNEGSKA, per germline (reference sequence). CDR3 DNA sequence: TGCAGTGCTAGGACAGGGTATAGGAACGAGCAGTACTTC. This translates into CSARTGYRNEQYF.

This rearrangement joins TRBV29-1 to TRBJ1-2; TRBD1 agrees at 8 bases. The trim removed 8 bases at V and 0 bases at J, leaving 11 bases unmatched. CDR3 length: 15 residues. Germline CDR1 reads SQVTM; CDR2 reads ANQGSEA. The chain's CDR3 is CSIEQGAAANYGYTF. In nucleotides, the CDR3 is TGCAGCATCGAGCAGGGGGCGGCCGCTAACTATGGCTACACCTTC. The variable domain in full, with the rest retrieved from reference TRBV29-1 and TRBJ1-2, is SAVISQKPSRDICQRGTSLTIQCQVDSQVTMMFWYRQQPGQSLTLIATANQGSEATYESGFVIDKFPISRPNLTFSTLTVSNMSPEDSSIYLCSIEQGAAANYGYTFGSGTRLTVV.

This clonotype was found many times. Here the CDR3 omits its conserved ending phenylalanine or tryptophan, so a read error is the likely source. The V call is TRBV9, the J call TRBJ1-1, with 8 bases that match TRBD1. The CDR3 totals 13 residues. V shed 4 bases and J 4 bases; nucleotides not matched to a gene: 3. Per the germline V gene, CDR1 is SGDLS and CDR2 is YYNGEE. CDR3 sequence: CASSYDRGTEAFL. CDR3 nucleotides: TGTGCCAGCAGCTACGACAGGGGCACTGAAGCTTTCCTT.

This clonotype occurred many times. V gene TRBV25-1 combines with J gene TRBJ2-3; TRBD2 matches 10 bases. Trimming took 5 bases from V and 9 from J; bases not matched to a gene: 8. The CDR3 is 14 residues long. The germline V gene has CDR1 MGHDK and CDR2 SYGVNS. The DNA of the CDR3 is TGTGCCAGCAGTCCTAGCGGGAGTTGGGGCACGCAGTATTTT. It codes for CASSPSGSWGTQYF.

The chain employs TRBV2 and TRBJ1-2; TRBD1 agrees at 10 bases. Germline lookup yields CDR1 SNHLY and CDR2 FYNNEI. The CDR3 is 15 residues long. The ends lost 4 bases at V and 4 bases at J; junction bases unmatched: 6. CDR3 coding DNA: TGTGCCAGCAGTGTGGGACAGGGGACTGGCTATGGCTACACCTTC. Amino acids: CASSVGQGTGYGYTF.

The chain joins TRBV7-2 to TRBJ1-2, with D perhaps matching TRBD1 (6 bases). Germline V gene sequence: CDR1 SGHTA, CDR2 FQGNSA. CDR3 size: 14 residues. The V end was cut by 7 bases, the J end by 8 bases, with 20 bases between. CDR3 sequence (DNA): TGTGCCAGCAAGCTCGGGACAACAACGGGAGGCTACACCTTC. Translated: CASKLGTTTGGYTF.

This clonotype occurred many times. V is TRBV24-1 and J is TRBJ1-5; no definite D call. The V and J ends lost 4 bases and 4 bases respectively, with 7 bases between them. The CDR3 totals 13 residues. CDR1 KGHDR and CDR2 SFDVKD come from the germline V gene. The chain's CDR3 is CATSETRNQPQHF. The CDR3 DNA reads TGTGCCACCAGTGAGACCAGAAATCAGCCCCAGCATTTT.

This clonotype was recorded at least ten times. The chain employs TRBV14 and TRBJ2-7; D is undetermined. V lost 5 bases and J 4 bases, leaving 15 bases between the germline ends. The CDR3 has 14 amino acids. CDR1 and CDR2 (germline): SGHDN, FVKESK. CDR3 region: CASSDGILAYEQYF. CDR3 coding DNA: TGTGCCAGCAGCGACGGAATATTAGCTTACGAGCAGTACTTC.

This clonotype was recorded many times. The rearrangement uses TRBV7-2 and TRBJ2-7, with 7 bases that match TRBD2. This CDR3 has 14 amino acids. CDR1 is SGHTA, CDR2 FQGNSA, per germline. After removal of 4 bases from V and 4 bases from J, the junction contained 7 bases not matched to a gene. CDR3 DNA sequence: TGTGCCAGCAGCTCCGAGGGAGGGCGGTACGAGCAGTACTTC. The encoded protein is CASSSEGGRYEQYF.

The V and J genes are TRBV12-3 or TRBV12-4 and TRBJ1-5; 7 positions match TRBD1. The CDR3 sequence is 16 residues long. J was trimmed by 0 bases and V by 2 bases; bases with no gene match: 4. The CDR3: CASSLQGVNSNQPQHF. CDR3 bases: TGTGCCAGCAGTTTACAGGGGGTAAATAGCAATCAGCCCCAGCATTTT.

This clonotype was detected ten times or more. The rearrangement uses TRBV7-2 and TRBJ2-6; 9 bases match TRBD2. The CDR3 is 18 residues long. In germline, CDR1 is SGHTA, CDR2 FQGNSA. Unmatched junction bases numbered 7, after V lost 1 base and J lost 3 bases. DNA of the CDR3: TGTGCCAGCAGCTTAGATCCGCTAGCGGGAAGTGGGGCCAACGTCCTGACTTTC. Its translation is CASSLDPLAGSGANVLTF.

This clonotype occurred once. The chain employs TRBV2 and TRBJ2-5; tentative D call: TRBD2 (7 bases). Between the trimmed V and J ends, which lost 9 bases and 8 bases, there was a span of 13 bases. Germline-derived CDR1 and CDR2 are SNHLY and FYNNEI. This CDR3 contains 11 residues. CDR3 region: CARGGGVTQYF. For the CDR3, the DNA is TGTGCCAGAGGGGGGGGGGTAACCCAGTACTTC.

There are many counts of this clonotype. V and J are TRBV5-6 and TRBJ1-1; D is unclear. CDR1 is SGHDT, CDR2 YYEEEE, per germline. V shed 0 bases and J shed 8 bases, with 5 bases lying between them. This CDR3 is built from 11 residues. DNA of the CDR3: TGTGCCAGCAGCTTGGGCAGGGAAGCTTTCTTT. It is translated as CASSLGREAFF.

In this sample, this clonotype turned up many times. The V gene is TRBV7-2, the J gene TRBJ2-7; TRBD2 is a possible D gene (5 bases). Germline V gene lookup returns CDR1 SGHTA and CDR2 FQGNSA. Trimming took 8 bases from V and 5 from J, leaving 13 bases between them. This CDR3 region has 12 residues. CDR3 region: CASGLFSNEQYF. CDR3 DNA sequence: TGTGCCAGCGGACTTTTCTCGAACGAGCAGTACTTC. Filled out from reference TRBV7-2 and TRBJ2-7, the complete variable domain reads GAGVSQSPSNKVTEKGKDVELRCDPISGHTALYWYRQSLGQGLEFLIYFQGNSAPDKSGLPSDRFSAERTGGSVSTLTIQRTQQEDSAVYLCASGLFSNEQYFGPGTRLTVT.

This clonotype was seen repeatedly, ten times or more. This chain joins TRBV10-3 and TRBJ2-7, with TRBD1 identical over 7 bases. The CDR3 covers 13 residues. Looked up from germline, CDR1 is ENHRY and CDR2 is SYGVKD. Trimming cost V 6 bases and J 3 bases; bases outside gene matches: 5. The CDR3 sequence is CAISRDSYYEQYF. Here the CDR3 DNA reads TGTGCCATCAGCCGGGACAGTTACTACGAGCAGTACTTC.

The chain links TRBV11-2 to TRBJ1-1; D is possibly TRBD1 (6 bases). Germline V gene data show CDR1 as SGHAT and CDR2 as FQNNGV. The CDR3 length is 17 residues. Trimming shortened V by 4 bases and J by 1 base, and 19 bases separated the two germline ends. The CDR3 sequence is CASSSTGGFIWNTEAFF. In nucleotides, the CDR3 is TGTGCCAGCAGCTCGACAGGTGGGTTTATCTGGAACACTGAAGCTTTCTTT.

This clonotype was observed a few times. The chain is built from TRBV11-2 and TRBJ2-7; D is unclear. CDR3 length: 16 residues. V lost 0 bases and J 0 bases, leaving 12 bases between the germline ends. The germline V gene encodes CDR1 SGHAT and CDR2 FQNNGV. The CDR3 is CASSLDHLGSSYEQYF. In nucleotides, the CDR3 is TGTGCCAGCAGCTTAGATCATCTAGGGTCCTCCTACGAGCAGTACTTC.